The next 19 T cell receptor beta chains were all read from a single sample in a study of blood T cell repertoires in COVID-19. TCRdb's table, derived via immunoSEQ multiplex PCR, lists solely in-frame clones and lacks some. The sample consists of fewer than 450,000 clones, 88% of them appearing once. Sequenced material: peripheral blood. All receptors derive from a woman in her sixties or seventies with COVID-19, enrolled during active disease.

The rearrangement links TRBV27 to TRBJ1-5; D gene ambiguous. The CDR3 totals 12 residues. V was trimmed by 3 bases and J by 6 bases, leaving 6 bases between them. CDR1 and CDR2 (germline): MNHEY, SMNVEV (reference sequence). CDR3 sequence reads: CASSFHSQPQHF. CDR3 sequence (DNA): TGTGCCAGCAGTTTCCATTCTCAGCCCCAGCATTTT.

The CDR3, as DNA: TGCGCCAGCAGTGAAGCGGGGGGCCAGGAGACCCAGTACTTC. Translating gives CASSEAGGQETQYF. The chain recombines TRBV10-1 with TRBJ2-5, with TRBD2 matching 9 bases. Germline V gene data show CDR1 as WNHNN and CDR2 as SYGVQD (reference sequence). CDR3 length: 14 residues. Trimming removed 3 bases from V and 5 bases from J; junction bases left unmatched: 4.

The gene calls are TRBV27 and TRBJ1-1; maybe TRBD1 (6 bases). The V gene lost 3 bases and the J gene lost 4 bases, with 9 bases spanning the gap. CDR1 and CDR2 from the germline V gene are MNHEY and SMNVEV (reference sequence). The CDR3 length is 13 residues. The CDR3 here is CASSLGAGTEAFF. Written as DNA, the CDR3 is TGTGCCAGCAGTTTGGGGGCGGGCACTGAAGCTTTCTTT.

The rearrangement joins TRBV18 to TRBJ1-1, with a possible D match to TRBD1 (6 bases). Trimming shortened V by 2 bases and J by 6 bases, and 10 bases separated the two germline ends. The CDR3 consists of 13 residues. Germline V CDR1 and CDR2: KGHSH, LQKENI. The CDR3 loop is CASSPGQPPEAFF. CDR3 bases: TGTGCCAGCTCACCAGGACAGCCGCCTGAAGCTTTCTTT.

The gene calls are TRBV2 and TRBJ2-1; D not certain. Trimming left V 4 bases short and J 6 bases short, with 7 bases between. This CDR3 has 12 amino acids. Germline-derived CDR1 and CDR2 are SNHLY and FYNNEI. DNA of the CDR3: TGTGCCAGCAGTGGGGCCTCCAATGAGCAGTTCTTC. It encodes CASSGASNEQFF.

V gene TRBV20-1 combines with J gene TRBJ2-1, with unresolved D. This CDR3 contains 13 residues. The germline CDR1 and CDR2 sequences are DFQATT and SNEGSKA (reference sequence). V was clipped by 3 bases and J by 4 bases, with 10 bases between them. The CDR3 DNA is TGCAGTGCTAGTATAGCTACGTACAATGAGCAGTTCTTC. Translated, it gives CSASIATYNEQFF.

This chain uses TRBV24-1 with TRBJ1-1, with TRBD1 matching 7 bases. This CDR3 comprises 17 residues. V shed 2 bases and J 0 bases; nucleotides not matched to a gene: 8. Germline CDR1 reads KGHDR; CDR2 reads SFDVKD. The CDR3 is CATSDSSGGSVNTEAFF. The CDR3 nucleotides are TGTGCCACCAGTGATTCGTCAGGGGGAAGTGTGAACACTGAAGCTTTCTTT.

The J gene is TRBJ2-2, the V gene TRBV24-1; 8 bases map to TRBD1. The CDR3 consists of 17 residues. Losses at the gene ends were 4 bases for V and 2 bases for J; bases not matched to a gene: 8. Germline V CDR1 and CDR2: KGHDR, SFDVKD. This CDR3 reads CATSDHPGQGNTGELFF. CDR3 DNA sequence: TGTGCCACCAGTGACCACCCAGGACAGGGTAACACCGGGGAGCTGTTTTTT.

The chain uses TRBV2 and TRBJ2-2; tentative D call: TRBD1 (5 bases). V lost 6 bases and J lost 1, with 9 bases in between. The CDR3 loop spans 14 amino acids. CDR1 and CDR2 from the germline V gene are SNHLY and FYNNEI. CDR3 bases: TGTGCCAGCAGCTTTCAGGGGAACACCGGGGAGCTGTTTTTT. Translation: CASSFQGNTGELFF.

This clone was counted between two and nine times. This may come from a read error, since a much larger clone is one base off. In the same sample, other DNA sequences code for this CDR3. The rearrangement joins TRBV27 to TRBJ2-7; D unresolved. CDR1 is MNHEY, CDR2 SMNVEV, per germline (reference sequence). Trimming removed 4 bases at V and 0 bases at J, with 4 bases between. The CDR3 length is 12 residues. The CDR3 spells CASSSSSYEQYF. The CDR3 nucleotides read TGTGCCAGCAGTTCCTCCTCCTACGAGCAGTACTTC.

This clone was observed a single time. The chain carries TRBV9 and TRBJ2-3; TRBD2 might be the D (7 bases). The V end lost 2 bases, the J end lost 0 bases, and 16 bases lay between the germline ends. The CDR3 totals 17 residues. Germline V gene sequence: CDR1 SGDLS, CDR2 YYNGEE. The CDR3 sequence is CASSVGGPVTSTDTQYF. DNA of the CDR3: TGTGCCAGCAGCGTGGGGGGGCCGGTAACGAGCACAGATACGCAGTATTTT.

This clone was detected only once. The V gene is TRBV6-1, the J gene TRBJ2-3; no reliable D call. V was shortened by 3 bases and J by 0 bases, with 7 bases between the two germline ends. The CDR3 runs 14 residues. Germline CDR1 reads MNHNS; CDR2 reads SASEGT. The CDR3 nucleotides read TGTGCCAGCAGTGATGGCAGTAGCACAGATACGCAGTATTTT. Protein product: CASSDGSSTDTQYF.

The chain is built from TRBV15 and TRBJ2-7, with unresolved D. Germline V gives CDR1 LNHNV, CDR2 YYDKDF (reference sequence). This CDR3 is 12 amino acids long. Trimming stripped 8 bases from V and 2 bases from J, with 10 bases between. This CDR3 is CATGHPTYEQYF. CDR3 DNA sequence: TGTGCCACCGGGCACCCCACCTACGAGCAGTACTTC.

V usage is TRBV30 and J usage is TRBJ1-2; D gene uncertain. V was cut by 0 bases and J by 3 bases, with 14 bases left in between. Germline CDR1 GTSNPN, CDR2 SVGIG (reference sequence). This CDR3 spans 15 amino acids. This chain's CDR3 is CAWSVYWREDYGYTF. The CDR3 DNA follows: TGTGCCTGGAGTGTATATTGGCGGGAGGACTATGGCTACACCTTC.

The rearrangement links TRBV2 to TRBJ1-4; 9 nucleotides line up with TRBD1. Germline V lookup: CDR1 SNHLY, CDR2 FYNNEI. The CDR3 is 14 amino acids. With 7 bases clipped from V and 8 bases from J, the junction kept 8 bases outside the gene matches. CDR3 nucleotide sequence: TGTGCCAGCACCGCGGACAGGGGCTTAGAAAAACTGTTTTTT. It translates to CASTADRGLEKLFF. Supplemented by reference TRBV2 and TRBJ1-4, the full variable domain reads EPEVTQTPSHQVTQMGQEVILRCVPISNHLYFYWYRQILGQKVEFLVSFYNNEISEKSEIFDDQFSVERPDGSNFTLKIRSTKLEDSAMYFCASTADRGLEKLFFGSGTQLSVL.

The V call is TRBV3-1 (or the pseudogene TRBV3-2), the J call TRBJ2-5, with D tentatively TRBD1 (5 bases). CDR3 length: 15 amino acids. CDR1 and CDR2 (germline): LGHDT, YNNKEL (reference sequence). V was trimmed by 3 bases and J by 5 bases, leaving 16 bases between them. The CDR3 nucleotides are TGTGCCAGCAGCCAGGGGCGGCTAGGGTGGGAGACCCAGTACTTC. It specifies CASSQGRLGWETQYF.

V and J are TRBV5-1 and TRBJ2-1; 7 positions agree with TRBD1. CDR1 and CDR2 (germline): SGHRS, YFSETQ. This CDR3 contains 15 residues. V shed 3 bases and J 0 bases; nucleotides not matched to a gene: 3. The CDR3 here is CASSSGTDSYNEQFF. As DNA, the CDR3 is TGCGCCAGCAGCTCAGGGACAGACTCCTACAATGAGCAGTTCTTC.

This clone was seen just once. The CDR3 sequence: CASSPPGQGTEKLFF. Written as DNA, the CDR3 is TGTGCCAGCAGCCCCCCGGGACAGGGTACAGAAAAACTGTTTTTT. This chain joins TRBV7-8 and TRBJ1-4; 9 positions match TRBD1. The CDR3 totals 15 residues. With 5 bases clipped from V and 8 bases from J, the junction kept 9 bases outside the gene matches. CDR1 and CDR2 from the germline V gene are SGHVS and FQNEAQ.

The chain carries TRBV6-6 and TRBJ2-1, with unresolved D. V shed 3 bases and J shed 8 bases, with 8 bases lying between them. The CDR3 spans 12 residues. Germline CDR1 and CDR2: MNHNY and SVGAGI (reference sequence). Here the CDR3 DNA reads TGTGCCAGCAGTTATAACAACGATGAGCAGTTCTTC. As protein: CASSYNNDEQFF.